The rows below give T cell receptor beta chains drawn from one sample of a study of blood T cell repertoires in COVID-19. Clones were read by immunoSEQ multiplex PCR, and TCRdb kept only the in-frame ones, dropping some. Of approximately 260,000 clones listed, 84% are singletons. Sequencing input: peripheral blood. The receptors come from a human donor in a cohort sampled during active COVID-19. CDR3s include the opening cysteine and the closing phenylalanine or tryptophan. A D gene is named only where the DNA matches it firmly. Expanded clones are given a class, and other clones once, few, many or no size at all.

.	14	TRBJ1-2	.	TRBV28	TGTGCCAGCAATTTGGGACTCCGAAAGAGTGGCTACACCTTC	CASNLGLRKSGYTF
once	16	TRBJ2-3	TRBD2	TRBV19	TGTGCCAGTAGATGGGGGGTAGCGGGGATCACAGATACGCAGTATTTT	CASRWGVAGITDTQYF
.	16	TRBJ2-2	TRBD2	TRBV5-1	TGCGCCAGCAGCATCCTAATAGCGGGAATAGCCGGGGAGCTGTTTTTT	CASSILIAGIAGELFF
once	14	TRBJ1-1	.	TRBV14	TGTGCCAGCAGCCATTTGGGGGCTGGCACTGAAGCTTTCTTT	CASSHLGAGTEAFF
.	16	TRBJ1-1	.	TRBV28	TGTGCCAGCAGTTTATTCGACAGGAACATGAACACTGAAGCTTTCTTT	CASSLFDRNMNTEAFF
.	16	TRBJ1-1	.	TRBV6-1	TGTGCCAGCAGTGATTCCCTTCGGTTATCCTCCAGGGAAGCTTTCTTT	CASSDSLRLSSREAFF
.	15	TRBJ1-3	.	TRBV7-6	TGTGCCAGCAGCTTACAGGGATCCGTTGGAAACACCATATATTTT	CASSLQGSVGNTIYF
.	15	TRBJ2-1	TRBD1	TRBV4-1	TGCGCCAGCAGCCAGGACAGGGGCAATTACAATGAGCAGTTCTTC	CASSQDRGNYNEQFF
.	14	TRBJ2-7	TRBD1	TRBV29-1	TGCAGCGTTTGGGGATTGGGACAGGCAGGAGAGCAGTACTTC	CSVWGLGQAGEQYF
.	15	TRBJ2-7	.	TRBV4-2	TGTGCCAGCTCTCAGGCGGCGGGTCTCCTTTACGAGCAGTACTTC	CASSQAAGLLYEQYF
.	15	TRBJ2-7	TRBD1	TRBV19	TGTGCCAGTAGTTCGGTGACAGGGGGATCGTACGAGCAGTACTTC	CASSSVTGGSYEQYF
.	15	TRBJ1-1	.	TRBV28	TGTGCCAGCAGTTTCGTGGGGCCGCGTAACACTGAAGCTTTCTTT	CASSFVGPRNTEAFF
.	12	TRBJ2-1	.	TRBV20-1	TGCAGTGCTAGTAGGGGGAGGGATGAGCAGTTCTTC	CSASRGRDEQFF
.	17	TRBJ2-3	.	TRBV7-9	TGTGCCAGCAGCTTAATTCCTTCCGGGGTTTTAGCAGATACGCAGTATTTT	CASSLIPSGVLADTQYF
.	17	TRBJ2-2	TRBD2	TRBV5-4	TGTGCCAGCAGCTCCGGACTAGCGGGAGGGCATACCGGGGAGCTGTTTTTT	CASSSGLAGGHTGELFF
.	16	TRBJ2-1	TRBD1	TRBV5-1	TGCGCCAGCAGCCCGCGGACAGGGGGATTATACAATGAGCAGTTCTTC	CASSPRTGGLYNEQFF
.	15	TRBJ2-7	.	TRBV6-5	TGTGCCAGCAGTTACGACCGACAGGGGCGGGGGGAGCAGTACTTC	CASSYDRQGRGEQYF
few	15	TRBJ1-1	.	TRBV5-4	TGTGCCAGCAGCTTGGGCCTACTGTCGGACACTGAAGCTTTCTTT	CASSLGLLSDTEAFF
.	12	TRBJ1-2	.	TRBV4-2	TGTGCCAGCAGCCAGGGGGGGTCTGGCTACACCTTC	CASSQGGSGYTF
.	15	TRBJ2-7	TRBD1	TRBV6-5	TGTGCCAGCACACGAAACAGGGGTACTAGCTACGAGCAGTACTTC	CASTRNRGTSYEQYF
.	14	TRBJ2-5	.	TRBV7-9	TGTGCCAGCAGCCCCCCGGGACTGGGAGAGACCCAGTACTTC	CASSPPGLGETQYF
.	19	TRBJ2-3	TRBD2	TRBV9	TGTGCCAGCAGCGTACTTTCCGTGGGACTAGCGGGGACCACAGATACGCAGTATTTT	CASSVLSVGLAGTTDTQYF
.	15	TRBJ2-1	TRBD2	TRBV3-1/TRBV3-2	TGTGCCAGCACTGGACTAGCGGGGGGGGCCCATGAGCAGTTCTTC	CASTGLAGGAHEQFF
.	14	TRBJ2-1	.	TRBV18	TGTGCCAGCTCACCTTACCCGGGGGACAATGAGCAGTTCTTC	CASSPYPGDNEQFF
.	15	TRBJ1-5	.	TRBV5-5	TGTGCCAGCAGCCTCGGGTACAGGGAGCCCCAGCCCCAGCATTTT	CASSLGYREPQPQHF
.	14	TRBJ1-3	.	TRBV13	TGTGCCAGCAGCTGGGCTTTCTCTGGAAACACCATATATTTT	CASSWAFSGNTIYF
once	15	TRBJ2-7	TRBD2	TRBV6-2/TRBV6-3	TGTGCCAGCAGTTACTCACTAGCGGGACGCTACGAGCAGTACTTC	CASSYSLAGRYEQYF
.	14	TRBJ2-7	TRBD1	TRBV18	TGTGCCAGCTCAAGCACGACAGGGGGCTCCGAGCAGTACTTC	CASSSTTGGSEQYF
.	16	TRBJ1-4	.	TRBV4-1	TGCGCCAGCAGCCTCACCCCCGGGCCTACGGAGGGGAAACTGTTTTTT	CASSLTPGPTEGKLFF
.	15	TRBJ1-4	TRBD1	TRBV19	TGTGCCAGTAGTATTTCGACAGGGGGCGGAGAAAAACTGTTTTTT	CASSISTGGGEKLFF
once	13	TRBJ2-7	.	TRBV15	TGTGCCACCAGCAGAGATGCCTACTACGAGCAGTACTTC	CATSRDAYYEQYF
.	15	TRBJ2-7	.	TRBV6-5	TGTGCCAGCAGTTACTCGTGGCGGGGGCACTACGAGCAGTACTTC	CASSYSWRGHYEQYF
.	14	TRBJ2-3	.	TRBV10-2	TGCGCCAGCAGTGAATACAGGCTGACAGATACGCAGTATTTT	CASSEYRLTDTQYF
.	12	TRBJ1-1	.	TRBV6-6	TGTGCCAGCATGAGGGAGTCCACTGAAGCTTTCTTT	CASMRESTEAFF
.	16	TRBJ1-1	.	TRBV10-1	TGCGCCAGCAGTGATAGCGGGCCCGGACGGAGCACTGAAGCTTTCTTT	CASSDSGPGRSTEAFF
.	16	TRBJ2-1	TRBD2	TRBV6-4	TGTGCCAGCAGTGACTCGGGGGGGAACTCCTACAATGAGCAGTTCTTC	CASSDSGGNSYNEQFF
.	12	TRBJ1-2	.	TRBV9	TGTGCCAGCAGCGTCCAGACTTATGGCTACACCTTC	CASSVQTYGYTF
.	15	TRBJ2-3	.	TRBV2	TGTGCCAGCAGTTTAGCGAGCGGGAGCACAGATACGCAGTATTTT	CASSLASGSTDTQYF
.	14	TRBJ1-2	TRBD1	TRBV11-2	TGTGCCAGCAGCTTCGGACAGGGGGTGGGTGGCTACACCTTC	CASSFGQGVGGYTF
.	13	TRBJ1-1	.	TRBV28	TGTGCCAGCATTTTAGGGGGAGGCACTGAAGCTTTCTTT	CASILGGGTEAFF
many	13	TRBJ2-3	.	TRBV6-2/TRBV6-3	TGTGCCAGCAGTTACGGGCCGGCAGATACGCAGTATTTT	CASSYGPADTQYF
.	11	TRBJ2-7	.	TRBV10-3	TGTGCCACGGGAGACCATTACGAGCAGTACTTC	CATGDHYEQYF
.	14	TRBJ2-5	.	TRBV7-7	TGTGCTAGCAGCTCAACCCAGGGGCAGGGGACCCAGTACTTC	CASSSTQGQGTQYF
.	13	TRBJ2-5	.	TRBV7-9	TGTGCCAGCAATCGGGGAGCGGAAGAGACCCAGTACTTC	CASNRGAEETQYF
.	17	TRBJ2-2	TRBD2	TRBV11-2	TGTGCCAGCAGCTTGGGCTCTAGCGGGAGCCGAACCGGGGAGCTGTTTTTT	CASSLGSSGSRTGELFF
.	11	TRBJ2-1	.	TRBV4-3	TGCGCCAGCAGCCAGGGCCGTGAGCAGTTCTTC	CASSQGREQFF
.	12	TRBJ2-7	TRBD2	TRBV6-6	TGTGCCAGCAGCCGGGGGGGGAACGAGCAGTACTTC	CASSRGGNEQYF
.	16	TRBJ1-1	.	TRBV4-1	TGCGCCAGCAGCCAAGATCCTTTCCGTATGAACACTGAAGCTTTCTTT	CASSQDPFRMNTEAFF
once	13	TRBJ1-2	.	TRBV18	TGTGCCAGCTCGGCGGACAGTTACTATGGCTACACCTTC	CASSADSYYGYTF
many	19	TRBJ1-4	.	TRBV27	TGTGCCAGCAGTCCGCGGGTCAGAAACTCTATTGCAACTAATGAAAAACTGTTTTTT	CASSPRVRNSIATNEKLFF
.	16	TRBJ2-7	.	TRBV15	TGTGCCACCAGCAGAGATAACGCGGGGCAATTTTACGAGCAGTACTTC	CATSRDNAGQFYEQYF
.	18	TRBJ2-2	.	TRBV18	TGTGCCAGCTCACCACCGAGTATAAGCGGAGCAAACACCGGGGAGCTGTTTTTT	CASSPPSISGANTGELFF
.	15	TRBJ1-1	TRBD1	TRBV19	TGTGCCAGTAGTAAAGGGACAGGGATGGGCACTGAAGCTTTCTTT	CASSKGTGMGTEAFF